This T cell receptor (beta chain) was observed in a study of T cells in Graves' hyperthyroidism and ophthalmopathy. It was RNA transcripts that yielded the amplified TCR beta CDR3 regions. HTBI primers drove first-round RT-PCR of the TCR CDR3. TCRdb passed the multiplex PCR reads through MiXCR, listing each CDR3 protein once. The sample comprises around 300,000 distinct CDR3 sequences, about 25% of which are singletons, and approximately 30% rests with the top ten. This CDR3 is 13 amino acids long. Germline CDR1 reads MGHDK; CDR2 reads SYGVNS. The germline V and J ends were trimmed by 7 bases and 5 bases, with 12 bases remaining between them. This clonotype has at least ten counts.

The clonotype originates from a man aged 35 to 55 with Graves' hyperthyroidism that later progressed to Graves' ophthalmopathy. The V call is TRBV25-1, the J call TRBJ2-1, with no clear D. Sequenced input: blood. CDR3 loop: CASIADENNEQFF. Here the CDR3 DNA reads TGTGCCAGCATTGCGGACGAAAACAATGAGCAGTTCTTC.